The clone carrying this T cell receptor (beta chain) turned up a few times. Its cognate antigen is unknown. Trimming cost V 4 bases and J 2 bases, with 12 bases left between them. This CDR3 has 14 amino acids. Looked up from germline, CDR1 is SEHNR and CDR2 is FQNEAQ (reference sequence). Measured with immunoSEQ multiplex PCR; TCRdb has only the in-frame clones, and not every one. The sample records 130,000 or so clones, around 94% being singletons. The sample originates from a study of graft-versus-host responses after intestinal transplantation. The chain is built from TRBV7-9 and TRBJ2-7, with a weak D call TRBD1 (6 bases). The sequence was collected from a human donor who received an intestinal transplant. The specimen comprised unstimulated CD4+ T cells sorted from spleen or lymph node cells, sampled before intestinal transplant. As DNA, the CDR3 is TGTGCCAGCAGCTACCATGGGGGCACCTACGAGCAGTACTTC. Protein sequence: CASSYHGGTYEQYF.